A selection of T cell receptor beta chains follows, all from one sample in a study of T cell responses to AZD1222 COVID-19 vaccine. Data came from immunoSEQ multiplex PCR; TCRdb stores just in-frame clones and leaves some out. Here the sample spans roughly 120,000 clones, 70% to 90% being singletons. Specimen: peripheral blood, collected on day 0 of MenACWY control vaccination. The receptors were sampled from an adult in good health. Both conserved end residues are part of each CDR3. A D gene is named only where the DNA matches it firmly. Clone size, where shown, is once, few, many, or a class for clones that have expanded.

TRBJ2-3 15 NA TRBV7-2 NA CASSSLSAPADTQYF TGTGCCAGCAGCTCCCTCTCGGCCCCGGCAGATACGCAGTATTTT
TRBJ1-2 15 NA TRBV19 NA CASSMGRMLDYGYTF TGTGCCAGTAGTATGGGACGGATGTTAGACTATGGCTACACCTTC
TRBJ1-3 13 NA TRBV28 NA CASRDGQGNTIYF TGTGCCAGCAGGGATGGACAGGGAAACACCATATATTTT
TRBJ1-1 15 few TRBV4-1 NA CASSQGRRGNTEAFF TGCGCCAGCAGCCAAGGACGCAGGGGGAACACTGAAGCTTTCTTT
TRBJ1-2 12 NA TRBV28 NA CASAGGHYGYTF TGTGCCAGCGCCGGGGGGCACTATGGCTACACCTTC
TRBJ1-1 14 NA TRBV7-2 TRBD1 CASSSGTGVASAFF TGTGCCAGCAGCTCCGGGACAGGGGTCGCCTCCGCTTTCTTT
TRBJ1-5 17 NA TRBV4-2 NA CASSQESGRPSNQPQHF TGTGCCAGCAGCCAAGAGTCAGGGCGACCTAGCAATCAGCCCCAGCATTTT
TRBJ2-2 15 few TRBV4-2 TRBD2 CASSQGSGGARELFF TGTGCCAGCAGCCAAGGGAGCGGGGGGGCCCGGGAGCTGTTTTTT
TRBJ1-5 17 few TRBV5-8 NA CASSLVLTGSSNQPQHF TGTGCCAGCAGCTTGGTCTTGACAGGATCTAGCAATCAGCCCCAGCATTTT
TRBJ1-5 13 NA TRBV4-3 NA CASSQDRGQPQHF TGCGCCAGCAGCCAAGATAGGGGTCAGCCCCAGCATTTT
TRBJ1-2 14 NA TRBV2 NA CASRETRGLGGYTF TGTGCCAGCAGAGAGACACGGGGCCTCGGTGGCTACACCTTC
TRBJ2-3 13 NA TRBV28 TRBD2 CASSRGGTDTQYF TGTGCCAGCAGTCGGGGGGGCACAGATACGCAGTATTTT
TRBJ1-2 16 once TRBV5-5 TRBD1 CASSLADRATDYGYTF TGTGCCAGCAGCTTGGCCGACAGGGCTACGGACTATGGCTACACCTTC
TRBJ2-7 14 NA TRBV3-1/TRBV3-2 TRBD1 CASSQDGQGREQYF TGTGCCAGCAGCCAAGACGGACAGGGGCGCGAGCAGTACTTC
TRBJ2-2 15 NA TRBV11-1 NA CASSLGTSNTGELFF TGTGCCAGCAGCTTAGGGACGTCGAACACCGGGGAGCTGTTTTTT
TRBJ2-3 16 NA TRBV24-1 NA CATSQGGAWSTDTQYF TGTGCCACCAGTCAAGGGGGGGCTTGGAGTACAGATACGCAGTATTTT
TRBJ2-2 15 NA TRBV7-9 NA CASSLGGKGTGELFF TGTGCCAGCAGCTTAGGCGGAAAGGGGACCGGGGAGCTGTTTTTT
TRBJ2-2 17 NA TRBV5-4 TRBD2 CASSSGTSGGNTGELFF TGTGCCAGCAGCTCGGGGACTAGCGGGGGAAACACCGGGGAGCTGTTTTTT
TRBJ1-1 18 NA TRBV2 NA CASRVSVGQPQMNTEAFF TGTGCCAGCAGGGTTAGCGTTGGACAACCGCAAATGAACACTGAAGCTTTCTTT
TRBJ2-2 14 NA TRBV7-2 NA CASSQPETGGELFF TGTGCCAGCAGCCAACCGGAGACTGGCGGGGAGCTGTTTTTT
TRBJ1-1 18 NA TRBV7-8 TRBD1 CASSLGDPFWDSYTEAFF TGTGCCAGCAGCTTAGGGGATCCCTTTTGGGACAGCTACACTGAAGCTTTCTTT
TRBJ2-1 15 NA TRBV7-3 NA CASSLTGADSNEQFF TGTGCCAGCAGCTTAACAGGCGCGGACAGCAATGAGCAGTTCTTC
TRBJ2-6 16 NA TRBV24-1 NA CATTSTGVPGANVLTF TGTGCCACCACATCCACGGGGGTGCCTGGGGCCAACGTCCTGACTTTC
TRBJ2-3 16 NA TRBV6-5 TRBD2 CASSYRGGSTSDTQYF TGTGCCAGCAGTTACCGGGGCGGGAGTACTTCGGATACGCAGTATTTT
TRBJ2-5 16 NA TRBV3-1/TRBV3-2 TRBD1 CASSHPGQGAQETQYF TGTGCCAGCAGTCATCCGGGACAGGGGGCCCAAGAGACCCAGTACTTC
TRBJ2-2 15 NA TRBV5-4 NA CASSLGGGPIGELFF TGTGCCAGCAGCTTGGGTGGGGGGCCGATCGGGGAGCTGTTTTTT
TRBJ2-3 16 few TRBV11-1 TRBD1 CASSDGTARLTDTQYF TGTGCCAGCAGTGATGGGACAGCCCGTCTCACAGATACGCAGTATTTT
TRBJ1-1 15 NA TRBV27 NA CASSLVGGFGTEAFF TGTGCCAGCAGTTTAGTCGGGGGGTTCGGGACTGAAGCTTTCTTT
TRBJ2-3 16 NA TRBV24-1 TRBD2 CATSELAGGSRDTQYF TGTGCCACCAGCGAACTAGCGGGGGGGAGTAGAGATACGCAGTATTTT
TRBJ2-7 12 NA TRBV7-8 TRBD2 CASSQAGLAGVF TGTGCCAGCAGCCAAGCGGGACTAGCGGGGGTCTTC
TRBJ1-5 15 NA TRBV6-2/TRBV6-3 NA CASSTTGAGNQPQHF TGTGCCAGCAGTACCACCGGGGCGGGCAATCAGCCCCAGCATTTT
TRBJ1-6 15 NA TRBV19 NA CASSTFRGNNSPLHF TGTGCCAGTAGTACCTTTCGAGGGAATAATTCACCCCTCCACTTT
TRBJ1-1 11 NA TRBV3-1/TRBV3-2 NA CASRGTAEAFF TGTGCCAGCAGAGGGACGGCTGAAGCTTTCTTT
TRBJ2-1 19 NA TRBV7-8 TRBD2 CASSLGGTSGARPYNEQFF TGTGCCAGCAGCTTAGGAGGGACTAGCGGGGCTCGGCCGTACAATGAGCAGTTCTTC
TRBJ2-7 14 few TRBV5-4 NA CASSADRAPYEQYF TGTGCCAGCAGCGCCGATCGGGCCCCCTACGAGCAGTACTTC
TRBJ2-7 14 NA TRBV2 TRBD2 CASRLAGGSYEQYF TGTGCCAGCAGACTAGCGGGGGGAAGTTACGAGCAGTACTTC
TRBJ2-7 12 NA TRBV11-2 NA CASSLSGYEQYF TGTGCCAGCAGCTTATCCGGGTACGAGCAGTACTTC
TRBJ1-1 14 NA TRBV15 NA CATSRELRNTEAFF TGTGCCACCAGCAGAGAACTCAGGAACACTGAAGCTTTCTTT
TRBJ1-5 12 NA TRBV7-2 NA CASSSQGRPQHF TGTGCCAGCAGCTCACAAGGACGGCCCCAGCATTTT
TRBJ2-7 17 NA TRBV7-6 TRBD1 CASSLGDRGGQSYEQYF TGTGCCAGCAGCTTGGGCGACAGGGGCGGGCAATCCTACGAGCAGTACTTC
TRBJ2-1 13 NA TRBV7-2 NA CASSSGNRDEQFF TGTGCCAGCAGCTCGGGAAACCGGGATGAGCAGTTCTTC
TRBJ1-2 13 NA TRBV2 TRBD1 CASRIDRGEGYTF TGTGCCAGCAGGATCGACAGGGGAGAGGGCTACACCTTC
TRBJ2-5 18 NA TRBV5-4 TRBD2 CASSPGTSGGRSRETQYF TGTGCCAGCAGCCCGGGGACTAGCGGGGGGCGATCCCGAGAGACCCAGTACTTC
TRBJ2-5 15 once TRBV7-3 NA CASSLAPVLGETQYF TGTGCCAGCAGCTTAGCACCGGTCCTGGGGGAGACCCAGTACTTC
TRBJ2-2 13 NA TRBV2 NA CASSGQGSGELFF TGTGCCAGCAGTGGGCAGGGCTCCGGGGAGCTGTTTTTT
TRBJ2-7 16 NA TRBV27 TRBD2 CASRRTSGVSSYEQYF TGTGCCAGCAGGAGGACTAGCGGGGTTAGCTCCTACGAGCAGTACTTC
TRBJ2-7 14 NA TRBV7-2 NA CASRSGQSSYEQYF TGTGCCAGCAGATCCGGACAGAGCTCCTACGAGCAGTACTTC
TRBJ2-3 16 NA TRBV27 TRBD2 CASSTLLAGDTDTQYF TGTGCCAGCAGTACCCTACTAGCGGGGGACACAGATACGCAGTATTTT
TRBJ2-7 14 few TRBV28 NA CASSLLGGPYEQYF TGTGCCAGCAGTTTACTGGGGGGGCCCTACGAGCAGTACTTC
TRBJ1-2 14 NA TRBV19 NA CASSNTNEEFGYTF TGTGCCAGTAGTAACACAAACGAGGAGTTTGGCTACACCTTC